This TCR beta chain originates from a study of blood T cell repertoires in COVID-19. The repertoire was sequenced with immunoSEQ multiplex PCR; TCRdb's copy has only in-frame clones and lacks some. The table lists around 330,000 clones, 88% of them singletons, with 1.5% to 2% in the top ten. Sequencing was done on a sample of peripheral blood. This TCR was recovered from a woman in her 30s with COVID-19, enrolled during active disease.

CDR3 bases: TGTGCCTGGAGTGTCTCCTTTGGCTACACCTTC. This codes for CAWSVSFGYTF. V and J are TRBV30 and TRBJ1-2, with D uncertain. V lost 0 bases and J lost 7, with 6 bases in between. This CDR3 is built from 11 residues. Per germline, CDR1 GTSNPN and CDR2 SVGIG (reference sequence).